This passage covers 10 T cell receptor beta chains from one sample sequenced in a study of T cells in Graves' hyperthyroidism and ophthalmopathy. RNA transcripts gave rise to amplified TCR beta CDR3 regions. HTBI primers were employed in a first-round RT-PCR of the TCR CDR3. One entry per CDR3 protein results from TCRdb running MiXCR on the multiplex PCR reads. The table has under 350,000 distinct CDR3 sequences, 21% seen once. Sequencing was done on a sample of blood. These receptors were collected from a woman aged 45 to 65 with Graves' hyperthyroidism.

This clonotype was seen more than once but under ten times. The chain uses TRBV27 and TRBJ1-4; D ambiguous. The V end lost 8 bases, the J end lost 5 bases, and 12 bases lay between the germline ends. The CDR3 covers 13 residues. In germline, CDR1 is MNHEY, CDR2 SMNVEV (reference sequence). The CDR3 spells CASSIGYNEKLFF. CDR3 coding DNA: TGTGCCAGCTCAATAGGGTACAATGAAAAACTGTTTTTT.

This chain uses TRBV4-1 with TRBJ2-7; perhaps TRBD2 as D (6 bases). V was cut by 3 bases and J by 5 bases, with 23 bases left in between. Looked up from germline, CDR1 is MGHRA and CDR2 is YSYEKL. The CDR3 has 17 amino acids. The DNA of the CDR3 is TGCGCCAGCAGCCACAACCTACCGGGACTTGGATTCCACGAGCAGTACTTC. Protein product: CASSHNLPGLGFHEQYF.

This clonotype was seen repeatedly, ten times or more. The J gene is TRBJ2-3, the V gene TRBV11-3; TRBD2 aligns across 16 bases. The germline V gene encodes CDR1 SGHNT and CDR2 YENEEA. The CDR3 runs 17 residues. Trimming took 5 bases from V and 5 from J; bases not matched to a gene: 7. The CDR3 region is CASSPGGLAGGQDTQYF. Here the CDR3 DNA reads TGTGCCAGCAGCCCAGGGGGACTAGCGGGAGGGCAAGATACGCAGTATTTT.

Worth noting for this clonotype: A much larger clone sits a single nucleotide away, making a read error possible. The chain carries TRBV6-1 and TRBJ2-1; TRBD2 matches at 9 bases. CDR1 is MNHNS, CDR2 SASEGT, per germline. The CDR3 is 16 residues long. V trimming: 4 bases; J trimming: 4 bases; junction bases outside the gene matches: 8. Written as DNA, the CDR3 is TGTGCCAGCAGTGTAGAGCGGGGGGACACTTACAATGAGCAGTTCTTC. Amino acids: CASSVERGDTYNEQFF.

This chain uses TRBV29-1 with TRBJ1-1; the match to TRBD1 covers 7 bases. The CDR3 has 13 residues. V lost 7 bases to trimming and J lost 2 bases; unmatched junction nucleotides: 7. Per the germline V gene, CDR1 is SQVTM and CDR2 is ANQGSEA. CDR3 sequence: CSARAGGNTEAFF. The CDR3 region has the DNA TGCAGCGCAAGGGCAGGGGGTAACACTGAAGCTTTCTTT.

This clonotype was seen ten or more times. The CDR3 reads CSAQLAGGRETQYF. DNA for the CDR3: TGCAGTGCTCAACTAGCGGGGGGAAGGGAGACCCAGTACTTC. V and J are TRBV20-1 and TRBJ2-5, with TRBD2 matching over 12 bases. Germline CDR1 reads DFQATT; CDR2 reads SNEGSKA (reference sequence). After removal of 5 bases from V and 5 bases from J, the junction contained 6 bases not matched to a gene. There are 14 residues in the CDR3.

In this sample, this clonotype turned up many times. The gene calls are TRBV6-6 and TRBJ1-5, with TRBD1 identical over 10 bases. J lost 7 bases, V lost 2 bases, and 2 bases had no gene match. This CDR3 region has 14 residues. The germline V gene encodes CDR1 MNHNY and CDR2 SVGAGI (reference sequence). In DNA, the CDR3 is TGTGCCAGCAGTTACGGACAGGGGGTACAGCCCCAGCATTTT. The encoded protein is CASSYGQGVQPQHF.

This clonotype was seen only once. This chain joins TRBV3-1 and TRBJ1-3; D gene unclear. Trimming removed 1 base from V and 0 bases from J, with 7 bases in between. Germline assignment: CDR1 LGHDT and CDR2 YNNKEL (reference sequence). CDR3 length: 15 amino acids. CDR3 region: CASSQASGSGNTIYF. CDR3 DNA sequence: TGTGCCAGCAGCCAAGCATCAGGCTCTGGAAACACCATATATTTT.

The CDR3: CSVPGQGANPGNTIYF. In nucleotides, the CDR3 is TGCAGTGTCCCGGGACAGGGGGCGAACCCCGGAAACACCATATATTTT. The chain links TRBV20-1 to TRBJ1-3; 12 nucleotides match TRBD1. V shed 7 bases, J shed 4 bases, and the junction held 11 bases outside the gene matches. Germline assignment: CDR1 DFQATT and CDR2 SNEGSKA (reference sequence). The length of the CDR3 is 16 residues.

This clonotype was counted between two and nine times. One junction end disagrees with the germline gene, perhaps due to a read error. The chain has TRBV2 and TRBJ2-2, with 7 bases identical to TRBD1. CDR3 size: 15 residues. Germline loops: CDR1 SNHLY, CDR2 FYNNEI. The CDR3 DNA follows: TGTGCCAGCAGTTTGACAGGGTCGAACACCGGGGAGCTGTCTTTT. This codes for CASSLTGSNTGELSF.